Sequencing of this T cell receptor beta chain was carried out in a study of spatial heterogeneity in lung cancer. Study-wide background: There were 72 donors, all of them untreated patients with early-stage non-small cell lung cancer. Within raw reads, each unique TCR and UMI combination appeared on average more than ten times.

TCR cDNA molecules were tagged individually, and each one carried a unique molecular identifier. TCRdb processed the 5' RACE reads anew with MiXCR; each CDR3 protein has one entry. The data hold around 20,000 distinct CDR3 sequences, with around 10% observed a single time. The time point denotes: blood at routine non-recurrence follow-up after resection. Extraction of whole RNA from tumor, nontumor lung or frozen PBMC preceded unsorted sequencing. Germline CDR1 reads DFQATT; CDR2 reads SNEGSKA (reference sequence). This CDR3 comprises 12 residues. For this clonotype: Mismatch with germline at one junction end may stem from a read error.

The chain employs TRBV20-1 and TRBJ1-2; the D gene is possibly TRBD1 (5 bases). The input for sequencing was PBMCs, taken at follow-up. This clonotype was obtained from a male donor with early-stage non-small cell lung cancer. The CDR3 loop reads CSASRAWDGYAF. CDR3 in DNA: TGCAGTGCTAGCAGGGCTTGGGATGGCTACGCCTTC.